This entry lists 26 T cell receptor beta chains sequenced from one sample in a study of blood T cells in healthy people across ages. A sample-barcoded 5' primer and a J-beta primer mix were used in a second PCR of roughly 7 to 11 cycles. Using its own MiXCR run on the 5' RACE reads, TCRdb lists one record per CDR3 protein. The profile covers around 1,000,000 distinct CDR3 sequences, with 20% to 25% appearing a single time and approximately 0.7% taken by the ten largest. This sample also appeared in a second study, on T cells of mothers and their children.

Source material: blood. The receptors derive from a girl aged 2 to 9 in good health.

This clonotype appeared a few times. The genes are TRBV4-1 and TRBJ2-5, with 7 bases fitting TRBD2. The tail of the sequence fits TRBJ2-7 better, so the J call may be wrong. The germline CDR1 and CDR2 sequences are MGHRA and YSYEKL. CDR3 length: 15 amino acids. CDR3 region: CASSQEGRAADEQYF. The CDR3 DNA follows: TGCGCCAGCAGCCAAGAGGGGAGGGCTGCGGACGAGCAGTACTTC.

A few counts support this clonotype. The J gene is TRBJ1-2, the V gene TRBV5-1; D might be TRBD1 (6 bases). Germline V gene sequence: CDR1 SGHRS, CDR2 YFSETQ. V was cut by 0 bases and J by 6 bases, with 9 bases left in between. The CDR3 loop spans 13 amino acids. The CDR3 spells CASSLAEGDGYTF. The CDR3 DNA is TGCGCCAGCAGCTTGGCCGAGGGGGATGGCTACACCTTC.

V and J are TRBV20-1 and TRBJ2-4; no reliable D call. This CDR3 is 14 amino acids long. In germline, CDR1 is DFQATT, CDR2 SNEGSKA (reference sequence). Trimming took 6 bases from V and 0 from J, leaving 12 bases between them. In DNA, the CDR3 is TGCAGTGCGGCGAATGTTGGAGCCAAAAACATTCAGTACTTC. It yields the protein CSAANVGAKNIQYF.

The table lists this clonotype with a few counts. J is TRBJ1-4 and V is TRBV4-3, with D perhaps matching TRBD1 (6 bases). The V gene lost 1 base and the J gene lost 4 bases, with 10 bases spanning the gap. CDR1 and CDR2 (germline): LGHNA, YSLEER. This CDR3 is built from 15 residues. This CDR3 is CASSQGQGSNEKLFF. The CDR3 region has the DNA TGCGCCAGCAGCCAAGGGCAGGGGAGTAATGAAAAACTGTTTTTT.

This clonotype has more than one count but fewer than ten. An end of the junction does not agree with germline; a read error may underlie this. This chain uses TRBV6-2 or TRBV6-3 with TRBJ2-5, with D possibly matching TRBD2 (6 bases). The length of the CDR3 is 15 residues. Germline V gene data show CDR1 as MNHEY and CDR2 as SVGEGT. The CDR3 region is CASSHSKEGAETQYF. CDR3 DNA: TGTGCCAGCAGTCACTCGAAGGAGGGAGCAGAGACCCAGTACTTC.

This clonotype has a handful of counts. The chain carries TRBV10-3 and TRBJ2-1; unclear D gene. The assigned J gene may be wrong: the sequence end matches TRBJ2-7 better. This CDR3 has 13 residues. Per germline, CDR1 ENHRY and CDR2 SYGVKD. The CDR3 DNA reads TGTGCCATCAGTGAGGGGGTCCTATACGAGCAGTACTTC. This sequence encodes CAISEGVLYEQYF.

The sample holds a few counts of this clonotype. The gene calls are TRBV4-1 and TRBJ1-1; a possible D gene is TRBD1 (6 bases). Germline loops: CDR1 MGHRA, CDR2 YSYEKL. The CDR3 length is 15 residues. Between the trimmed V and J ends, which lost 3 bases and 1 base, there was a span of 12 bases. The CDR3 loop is CASSQVWDTNTEAFF. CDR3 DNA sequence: TGCGCCAGCAGCCAGGTGTGGGACACGAACACTGAAGCTTTCTTT.

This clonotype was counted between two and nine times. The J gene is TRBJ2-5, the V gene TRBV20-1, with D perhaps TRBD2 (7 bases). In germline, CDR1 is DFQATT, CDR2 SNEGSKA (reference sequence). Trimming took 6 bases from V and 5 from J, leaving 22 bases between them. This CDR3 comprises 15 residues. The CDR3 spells CSAGGGPGGWETQYF. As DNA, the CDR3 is TGCAGTGCCGGAGGAGGTCCGGGGGGCTGGGAGACCCAGTACTTC.

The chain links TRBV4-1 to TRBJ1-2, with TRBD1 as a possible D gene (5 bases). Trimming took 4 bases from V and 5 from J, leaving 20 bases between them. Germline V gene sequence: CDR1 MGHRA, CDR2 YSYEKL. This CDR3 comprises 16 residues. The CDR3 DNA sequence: TGCGCCAGCAGCCTAGAACCGGGGCCGGGTGTTTATGGCTACACCTTC. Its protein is CASSLEPGPGVYGYTF.

The chain's CDR3 is CASSQFGTNDHIQYF. CDR3 bases: TGTGCCAGCAGTCAGTTCGGGACTAATGATCACATTCAGTACTTC. The chain carries TRBV12-3 or TRBV12-4 and TRBJ2-4; 7 positions match TRBD2. The CDR3 sequence is 15 residues long. With V trimmed by 5 bases and J by 8 bases, 12 bases remained unmatched.

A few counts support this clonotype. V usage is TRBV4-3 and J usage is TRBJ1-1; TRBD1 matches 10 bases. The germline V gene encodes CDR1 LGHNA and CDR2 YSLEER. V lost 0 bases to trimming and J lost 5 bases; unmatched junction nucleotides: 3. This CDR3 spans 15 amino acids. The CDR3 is CASSQDGTGVTEAFF. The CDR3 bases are TGCGCCAGCAGCCAAGATGGGACAGGGGTAACTGAAGCTTTCTTT.

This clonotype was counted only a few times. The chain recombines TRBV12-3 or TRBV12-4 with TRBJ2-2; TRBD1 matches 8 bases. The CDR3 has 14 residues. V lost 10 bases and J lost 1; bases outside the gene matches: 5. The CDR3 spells CATKDRENTGELFF. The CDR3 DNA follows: TGTGCCACAAAGGACAGGGAGAACACCGGGGAGCTGTTTTTT.

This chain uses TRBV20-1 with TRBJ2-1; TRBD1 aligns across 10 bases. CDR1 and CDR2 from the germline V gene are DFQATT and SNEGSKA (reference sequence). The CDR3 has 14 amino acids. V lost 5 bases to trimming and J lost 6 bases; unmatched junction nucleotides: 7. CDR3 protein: CSAVRDRGLNEQFF. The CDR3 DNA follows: TGCAGTGCTGTCAGGGACAGGGGACTCAATGAGCAGTTCTTC.

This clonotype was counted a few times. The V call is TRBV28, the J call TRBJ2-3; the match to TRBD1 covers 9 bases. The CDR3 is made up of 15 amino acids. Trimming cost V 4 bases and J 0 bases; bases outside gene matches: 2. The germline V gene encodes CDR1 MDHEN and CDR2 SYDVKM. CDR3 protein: CASSSDRGSTDTQYF. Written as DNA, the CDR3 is TGTGCCAGCAGTTCTGACAGGGGGAGCACAGATACGCAGTATTTT.

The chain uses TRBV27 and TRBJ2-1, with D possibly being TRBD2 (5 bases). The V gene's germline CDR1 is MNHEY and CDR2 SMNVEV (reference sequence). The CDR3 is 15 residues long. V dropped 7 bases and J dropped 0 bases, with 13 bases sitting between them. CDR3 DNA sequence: TGTGCCAGCACTTGGGCTGGGAGCTCCTACAATGAGCAGTTCTTC. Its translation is CASTWAGSSYNEQFF.

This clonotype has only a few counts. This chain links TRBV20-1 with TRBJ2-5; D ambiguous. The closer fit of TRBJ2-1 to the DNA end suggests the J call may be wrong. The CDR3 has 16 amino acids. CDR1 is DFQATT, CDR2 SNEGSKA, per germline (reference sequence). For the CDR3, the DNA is TGCAGTGCTAGAGTAGATGTGTCCGCGTCCCTCGTTGAGCAGTTCTTC. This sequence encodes CSARVDVSASLVEQFF.

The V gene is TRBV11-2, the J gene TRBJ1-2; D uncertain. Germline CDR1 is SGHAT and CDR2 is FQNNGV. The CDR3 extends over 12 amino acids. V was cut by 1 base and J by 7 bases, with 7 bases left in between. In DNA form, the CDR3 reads TGTGCCAGCAGCTTAGGGAATTTTGGCTACACCTTC. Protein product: CASSLGNFGYTF.

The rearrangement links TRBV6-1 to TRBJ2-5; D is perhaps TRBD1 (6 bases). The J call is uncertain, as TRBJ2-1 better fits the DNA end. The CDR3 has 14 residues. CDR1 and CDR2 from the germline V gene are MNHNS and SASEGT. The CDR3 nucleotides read TGTGCCAGCAGTGCTATCCGGGACAACAATGAGCAGTTCTTC. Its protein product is CASSAIRDNNEQFF.

The CDR3 loop reads CSAWASGTNEQFF. Written as DNA, the CDR3 is TGCAGTGCGTGGGCTAGCGGGACCAATGAGCAGTTCTTC. The V call is TRBV20-1, the J call TRBJ2-1; 9 bases fit TRBD2. Germline CDR1 is DFQATT and CDR2 is SNEGSKA (reference sequence). V shed 6 bases, J shed 6 bases, and the junction held 6 bases outside the gene matches. The CDR3 consists of 13 residues.

The CDR3 loop reads CASSFGAGGQQETQYF. CDR3 DNA sequence: TGCGCCAGCAGCTTTGGAGCGGGGGGACAACAAGAGACCCAGTACTTC. The rearrangement uses TRBV5-1 and TRBJ2-5, with 9 bases aligning to TRBD2. The V gene end was trimmed by 2 bases and the J gene end by 2 bases; junction bases not matched to a gene: 7. Per germline, CDR1 SGHRS and CDR2 YFSETQ. This CDR3 is built from 16 residues.

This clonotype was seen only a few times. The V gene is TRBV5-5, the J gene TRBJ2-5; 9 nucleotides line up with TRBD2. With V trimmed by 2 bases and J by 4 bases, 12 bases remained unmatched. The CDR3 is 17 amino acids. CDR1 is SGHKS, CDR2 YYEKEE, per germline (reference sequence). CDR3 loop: CASSFPPEREVGETQYF. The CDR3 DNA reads TGTGCCAGCAGCTTTCCCCCCGAGCGGGAGGTGGGAGAGACCCAGTACTTC. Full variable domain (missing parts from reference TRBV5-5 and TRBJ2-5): DAGVTQSPTHLIKTRGQQVTLRCSPISGHKSVSWYQQVLGQGPQFIFQYYEKEERGRGNFPDRFSARQFPNYSSELNVNALLLGDSALYLCASSFPPEREVGETQYFGPGTRLLVL.

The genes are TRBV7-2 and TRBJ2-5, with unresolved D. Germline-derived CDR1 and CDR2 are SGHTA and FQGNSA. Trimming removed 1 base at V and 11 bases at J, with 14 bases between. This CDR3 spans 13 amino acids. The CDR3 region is CASSLDFWAPQYF. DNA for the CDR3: TGTGCCAGCAGCTTAGACTTTTGGGCCCCTCAGTACTTC. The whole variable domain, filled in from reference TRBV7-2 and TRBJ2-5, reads GAGVSQSPSNKVTEKGKDVELRCDPISGHTALYWYRQSLGQGLEFLIYFQGNSAPDKSGLPSDRFSAERTGGSVSTLTIQRTQQEDSAVYLCASSLDFWAPQYFGPGTRLLVL.

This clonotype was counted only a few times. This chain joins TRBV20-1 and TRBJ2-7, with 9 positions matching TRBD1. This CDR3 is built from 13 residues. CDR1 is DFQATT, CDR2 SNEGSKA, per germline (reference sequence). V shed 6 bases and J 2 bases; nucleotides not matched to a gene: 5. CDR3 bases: TGCAGTGCCAGAAGACAGGGGGCCTACGAGCAGTACTTC. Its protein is CSARRQGAYEQYF.

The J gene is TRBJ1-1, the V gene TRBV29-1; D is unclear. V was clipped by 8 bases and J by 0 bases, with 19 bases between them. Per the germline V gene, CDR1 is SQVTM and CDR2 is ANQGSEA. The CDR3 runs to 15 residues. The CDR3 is CSLRARHTMNTEAFF. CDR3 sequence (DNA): TGCAGCCTGCGCGCCCGACACACCATGAACACTGAAGCTTTCTTT.

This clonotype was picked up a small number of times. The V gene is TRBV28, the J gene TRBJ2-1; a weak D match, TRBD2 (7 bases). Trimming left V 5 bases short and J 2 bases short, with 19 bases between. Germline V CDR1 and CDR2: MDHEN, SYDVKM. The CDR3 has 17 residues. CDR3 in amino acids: CASSRVGGGVTYNEQFF. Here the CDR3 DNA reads TGTGCCAGCAGTAGGGTAGGGGGGGGCGTCACCTACAATGAGCAGTTCTTC.

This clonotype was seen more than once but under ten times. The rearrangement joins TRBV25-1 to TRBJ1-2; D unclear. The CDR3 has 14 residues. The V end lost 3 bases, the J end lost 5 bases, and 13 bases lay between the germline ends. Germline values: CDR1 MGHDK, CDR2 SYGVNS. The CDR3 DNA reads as TGTGCCAGCAGTGACTCCCCGCAGACATATGGCTACACCTTC. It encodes CASSDSPQTYGYTF.